A single sample is the source of the 5 T cell receptor beta chains below, sequenced in a study of blood T cells in healthy people across ages. The authors ran a second PCR of about 6 to 11 cycles using a sample-barcoded 5' primer and a J-beta primer mix. TCRdb reanalysed the 5' RACE reads using MiXCR and keeps one entry per CDR3 protein. The sample consists of about 1.4 million distinct CDR3 sequences, around 59% of them appearing once. The material sequenced was blood. These receptors were taken from a young man in good health.

Notes on this clonotype: An end of the junction differs from the germline gene, which may be a read error. The V and J genes are TRBV25-1 and TRBJ2-7; 10 nucleotides match TRBD2. Per the germline V gene, CDR1 is MGHDK and CDR2 is SYGVNS. CDR3 length: 15 amino acids. CDR3 DNA sequence: TGTGCCGGCAGTCAACTAGCGGGAACCTCCTACGAGCAGTACTTC. This codes for CAGSQLAGTSYEQYF.

The chain combines TRBV3-1 with TRBJ2-3, with D perhaps being TRBD1 or TRBD2 (6 bases each). The germline V gene encodes CDR1 LGHDT and CDR2 YNNKEL (reference sequence). Trimming took off 4 bases at V and 2 bases at J, with 16 bases between the two ends. The CDR3 has 16 amino acids. CDR3 loop: CASSPIPRGPTDTQYF. The CDR3 DNA follows: TGTGCCAGCAGCCCCATTCCCCGGGGGCCCACAGATACGCAGTATTTT.

This clonotype was detected only a few times. This chain joins TRBV20-1 and TRBJ2-1; D gene ambiguous. V lost 3 bases and J 0 bases, leaving 12 bases between the germline ends. Germline lookup yields CDR1 DFQATT and CDR2 SNEGSKA (reference sequence). The CDR3 is 15 residues long. The CDR3 DNA reads as TGCAGTGCTAGCGCTCCGGTGGGCTCCTACAATGAGCAGTTCTTC. Its protein is CSASAPVGSYNEQFF.

The chain is built from TRBV12-3 or TRBV12-4 and TRBJ2-4, with TRBD2 matching 13 bases. The last part of the DNA fits TRBJ2-7 better; the J call may be wrong. The CDR3 covers 16 residues. CDR3 loop: CASNSGTSGALYEQYF. CDR3 coding DNA: TGTGCCAGCAATTCCGGGACTAGCGGGGCATTGTACGAGCAGTACTTC.

This rearrangement joins TRBV6-6 to TRBJ2-5; D perhaps matches TRBD1 (6 bases). This CDR3 has 14 residues. Trimming removed 5 bases at V and 3 bases at J, with 13 bases between. The germline V gene encodes CDR1 MNHNY and CDR2 SVGAGI (reference sequence). CDR3 sequence reads: CASSVYRVEETQYF. CDR3 nucleotide sequence: TGTGCCAGCAGTGTATACAGGGTAGAAGAGACCCAGTACTTC.